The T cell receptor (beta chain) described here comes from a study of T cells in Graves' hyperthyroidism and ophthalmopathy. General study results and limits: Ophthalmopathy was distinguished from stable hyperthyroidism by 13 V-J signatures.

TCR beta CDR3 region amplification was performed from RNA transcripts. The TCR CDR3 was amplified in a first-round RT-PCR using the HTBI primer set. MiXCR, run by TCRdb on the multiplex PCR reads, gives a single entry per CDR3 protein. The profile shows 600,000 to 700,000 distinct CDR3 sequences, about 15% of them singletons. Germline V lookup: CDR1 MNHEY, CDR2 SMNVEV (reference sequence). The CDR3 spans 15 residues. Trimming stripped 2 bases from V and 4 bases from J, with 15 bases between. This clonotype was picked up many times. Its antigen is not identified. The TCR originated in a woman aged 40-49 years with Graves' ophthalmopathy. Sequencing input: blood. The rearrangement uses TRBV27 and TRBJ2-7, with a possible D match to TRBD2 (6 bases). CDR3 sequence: CASSLRQGGTYEQYF. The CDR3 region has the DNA TGTGCCAGCAGTTTAAGGCAGGGAGGCACTTACGAGCAGTACTTC.